The clone carrying this T cell receptor (beta chain) has at least ten counts. Its antigen is currently unknown. These data are taken from a study of Graves' ophthalmopathy and Graves' hyperthyroidism. Study-wide points: In blood appeared most of the expanded thyroid clonotypes whose frequency exceeded 0.001.

Germline CDR1 and CDR2: SGHRS and YFSETQ. CDR3 length: 14 amino acids. V dropped 1 base and J dropped 3 bases, with 11 bases sitting between them. As the template, RNA transcripts were used to amplify TCR beta CDR3 regions. The first round was an RT-PCR with HTBI primers, and the second round was a multiplex PCR. TCRdb reprocessed the multiplex PCR reads via MiXCR and lists one record per CDR3 protein. The top ten clones hold around 10% of a sample with over a million distinct CDR3 sequences, about 40% of them seen once. The V and J genes are TRBV5-1 and TRBJ2-7; tentatively, D is TRBD1 (7 bases). The sequence derives from an adult man with Graves' hyperthyroidism. Specimen: peripheral blood or thyroid tissue (not recorded which). The CDR3, as DNA: TGCGCCAGCAGCTTGCGCGGGACAGACTACGAGCAGTACTTC. It is translated as CASSLRGTDYEQYF.